These 25 T cell receptor beta chains were all obtained from the same sample, sequenced in a study of T cell clonality in common variable immunodeficiency. TCRdb's copy holds only in-frame clones and misses some; the assay was immunoSEQ multiplex PCR. This table holds approximately 60,000 clones with no singletons; the top ten claim around 0.82%. Sequences were obtained from peripheral blood mononuclear cells. The receptors here all came from a person between 18 and 75 years old in good health.

This clone was seen many times. The covered CDR3 bases are TGTGCCAGCAGCCGAAATGGACTGCCGAACAATGAG. Translation: CASSRNGLPNNE. The complete CDR3 reads CASSRNGLPNNEQFF. This chain joins TRBV7-6 and TRBJ2-1, with D possibly matching TRBD2 (5 bases). The read falls 3 residues short of the CDR3 end, and the missing part is taken from the germline J gene. The germline CDR1 and CDR2 sequences are SGHVS and FNYEAQ. CDR3 length: 15 residues. V was cut by 5 bases and J by 5 bases, with 16 bases left in between.

This clone was observed at least ten times. The read finishes 3 residues shy of the CDR3 end, and the germline J gene is used to complete it. The chain employs TRBV19 and TRBJ2-1; 10 bases are a match to TRBD2. V shed 6 bases, J shed 0 bases, and the junction held 5 bases outside the gene matches. Germline assignment: CDR1 LNHDA and CDR2 SQIVND (reference sequence). The length of the CDR3 is 16 residues. The CDR3: CASSQLAGNSYNEQFF. CDR3 bases read: TGTGCCAGTAGCCAACTAGCGGGGAACTCCTACAATGAG. Looking up the rest from reference TRBV19 and TRBJ2-1 gives the full variable domain: DGGITQSPKYLFRKEGQNVTLSCEQNLNHDAMYWYRQDPGQGLRLIYYSQIVNDFQKGDIAEGYSVSREKKESFPLTVTSAQKNPTAFYLCASSQLAGNSYNEQFFGPGTRLTVL.

This clone was counted many times. Partial CDR3 DNA: TGCAGTGCTACCAAAATCATGATGGCTGATTCTTATGGC. Protein: CSATKIMMADSYG. The whole CDR3 is CSATKIMMADSYGYTF. This chain uses TRBV20-1 with TRBJ1-2; no clear D. The read ends 3 residues shy of where the CDR3 ends; the end is completed using the germline J gene. Trimming took off 4 bases at V and 5 bases at J, with 23 bases between the two ends. The CDR3 is made up of 16 amino acids. The V gene's germline CDR1 is DFQATT and CDR2 SNEGSKA (reference sequence).

This clone has a count of ten or more. The read is 3 residues too short to cover the CDR3 end, so that end is filled in from the germline J gene. The genes are TRBV10-3 and TRBJ1-1, with a weak D call TRBD1 (6 bases). The CDR3 runs to 16 residues. The V gene's germline CDR1 is ENHRY and CDR2 SYGVKD. Trimming removed 4 bases from V and 1 base from J, with 16 bases in between. CDR3 amino acids: CAISGPPGGANTEAFF. The covered CDR3 bases are TGTGCCATCAGTGGACCCCCTGGGGGGGCGAACACTGAA.

This clone was recorded many times. The read is 3 residues too short to cover the CDR3 end, so that end is filled in from the germline J gene. The chain couples TRBV5-1 to TRBJ2-3; possibly TRBD2 for D (7 bases). The length of the CDR3 is 12 residues. V dropped 3 bases and J dropped 6 bases, with 8 bases sitting between them. The germline V gene encodes CDR1 SGHRS and CDR2 YFSETQ. The covered CDR3 bases are TGCGCCAGCAGCTCGGGGGGCGATACG. Amino acid sequence: CASSSGGDT. The full CDR3 protein reads CASSSGGDTQYF.

This clone was seen at least ten times. The sequenced fragment ends 3 residues before the CDR3 boundary, so the rest is inferred from the germline J gene. The genes are TRBV11-2 and TRBJ1-5; D remains ambiguous. Germline CDR1 and CDR2: SGHAT and FQNNGV. The CDR3 contains 13 residues. Trimming took off 4 bases at V and 4 bases at J, with 8 bases between the two ends. Partial CDR3 DNA: TGTGCCAGCAGCTCCGAGCCTAATCAGCCC. Translated: CASSSEPNQP. The full-length CDR3 reads as CASSSEPNQPQHF. Looking up the rest from reference TRBV11-2 and TRBJ1-5 gives the full variable domain: EAGVAQSPRYKIIEKRQSVAFWCNPISGHATLYWYQQILGQGPKLLIQFQNNGVVDDSQLPKDRFSAERLKGVDSTLKIQPAKLEDSAVYLCASSSEPNQPQHFGDGTRLSIL.

This clone was seen ten or more times. The read is 3 residues too short to cover the CDR3 end, so that end is filled in from the germline J gene. The chain carries TRBV19 and TRBJ2-1; 15 positions match TRBD2. The V segment lost 5 bases and the J segment 7 bases; nucleotides outside the gene matches: 6. The CDR3 totals 16 residues. CDR1 and CDR2 (germline): LNHDA, SQIVND (reference sequence). CDR3 DNA, as far as it was read: TGTGCCAGTAGTCGTGGACTAGCGGGAGGGGGTAATGAG. It translates to CASSRGLAGGGNE. The entire CDR3 protein reads CASSRGLAGGGNEQFF.

In the case of this clone: The sequenced fragment ends 3 residues before the CDR3 boundary, so the rest is inferred from the germline J gene. The V call is TRBV30, the J call TRBJ1-2; no definite D call. The CDR3 has 13 amino acids. Germline assignment: CDR1 GTSNPN and CDR2 SVGIG (reference sequence). The CDR3 DNA, read in part, is TGTGCCTGGAGGACTAGCGGGAGTGAAGAC. This sequence encodes CAWRTSGSED. The full-length CDR3 reads as CAWRTSGSEDYTF.

This clone appeared many times. The missing CDR3 end, 3 residues past where the read stops, is filled in from the germline J gene. The rearrangement uses TRBV19 and TRBJ2-1, with 8 bases that match TRBD2. CDR1 LNHDA and CDR2 SQIVND come from the germline V gene (reference sequence). The CDR3 has 16 residues. Trimming took 6 bases from V and 0 from J; bases not matched to a gene: 7. CDR3: CASRQRGRSSYNEQFF. The CDR3 bases that were read are TGTGCCAGTAGACAGCGGGGGAGAAGCTCCTACAATGAG.

This clone was seen at least ten times. The DNA ends 3 residues before the CDR3 does, and the rest of the CDR3 is filled in from the germline J gene. The chain has TRBV2 and TRBJ2-5; 11 nucleotides match TRBD2. In germline, CDR1 is SNHLY, CDR2 FYNNEI. This CDR3 contains 13 residues. V lost 6 bases and J lost 5; bases outside the gene matches: 2. The DNA read from the CDR3 is TGTGCCAGCAGGGGACTAGCGGAGGAGACC. It is translated as CASRGLAEET. Given in full, the CDR3 is CASRGLAEETQYF.

In its sample, this clone was seen a few times. The read ends 3 residues before the CDR3 terminus; that terminus is restored from the germline J gene. The rearrangement joins TRBV7-6 to TRBJ2-2; 9 nucleotides agree with TRBD2. CDR1 and CDR2 (germline): SGHVS, FNYEAQ. This CDR3 is 17 amino acids long. V dropped 5 bases and J dropped 4; count of bases not matched to a gene: 11. The CDR3 is CASSPTVAGVSTGELFF. The sequenced part of the CDR3 DNA is TGTGCCAGCAGCCCAACCGTAGCGGGAGTTTCCACCGGGGAG.

Only a few counts were recorded for this clone. The read stops 3 residues short of the end of the CDR3; the missing end is completed from the germline J gene. The chain recombines TRBV7-9 with TRBJ2-5; the match to TRBD2 covers 11 bases. CDR3 length: 15 residues. CDR1 and CDR2 from the germline V gene are SEHNR and FQNEAQ (reference sequence). The CDR3 sequence: CASSFSGGATDTQYF. Partial CDR3 DNA: TGTGCCAGCAGTTTTAGCGGGGGGGCCACAGATACC.

At least ten counts were recorded for this clone. The CDR3 protein is CASSLVSSSGNTIYF. The CDR3 bases that were read are TGTGCCAGCTCACTGGTTTCCAGCTCTGGAAACACC. V gene TRBV18 combines with J gene TRBJ1-3; D remains unclear. The read gets to within 3 residues of the CDR3 end, and the germline J gene fills in the rest. Per the germline V gene, CDR1 is KGHSH and CDR2 is LQKENI. The CDR3 is 15 residues long. V lost 4 bases to trimming and J lost 0 bases, with 10 bases between them.

This clone showed up many times. The CDR3 end lies 3 residues beyond the end of the read and is filled in from the germline J gene. This sample also contains other DNA sequences that code for the same CDR3. The rearrangement links TRBV2 to TRBJ1-2; D is possibly TRBD1 (6 bases). Germline V gives CDR1 SNHLY, CDR2 FYNNEI. This CDR3 region has 14 residues. Trimming shortened V by 7 bases and J by 5 bases, and 17 bases separated the two germline ends. CDR3 sequence: CASKSETGVYGYTF. Partial CDR3 DNA: TGTGCCAGCAAGTCAGAGACAGGAGTTTATGGC. Looking up the rest from reference TRBV2 and TRBJ1-2 gives the full variable domain: EPEVTQTPSHQVTQMGQEVILRCVPISNHLYFYWYRQILGQKVEFLVSFYNNEISEKSEIFDDQFSVERPDGSNFTLKIRSTKLEDSAMYFCASKSETGVYGYTFGSGTRLTVV.

This clone showed up many times. Germline and junction disagree at one end, which may indicate a read error. The CDR3 extends 3 residues past the end of the read, so its final part is completed from the germline J gene. The chain carries TRBV4-2 and TRBJ2-1, with 10 bases fitting TRBD2. The CDR3 extends over 17 amino acids. Germline loops: CDR1 LGHNA, CDR2 YNFKEQ. The covered CDR3 bases are TGCGCCAGCAGCCAAGGTAGCGGGGGGCTAAATCGGTATGAG. Translating gives CASSQGSGGLNRYE. The full CDR3 reads CASSQGSGGLNRYEQFF.

This clone was recorded many times. Incomplete CDR3 DNA: TGCAGCGTTGGAGGCGGTCGAGGGGCCGAA. Its translation is CSVGGGRGAE. The CDR3, in full, reads CSVGGGRGAEAFF. The chain combines TRBV29-1 with TRBJ1-1; perhaps TRBD1 as D (5 bases). The missing CDR3 end, 3 residues past where the read stops, is filled in from the germline J gene. The germline V gene encodes CDR1 SQVTM and CDR2 ANQGSEA. There are 13 residues in the CDR3.

This clone was recorded at least ten times. Partial CDR3 DNA: TGCGCCAGCAGCTTAGGTCGGTGGACAATCCAAGAGACC. This translates into CASSLGRWTIQET. In full, the CDR3 is CASSLGRWTIQETQYF. The V gene is TRBV5-1, the J gene TRBJ2-5; TRBD1 is a possible D gene (5 bases). The read terminates 3 residues ahead of where the CDR3 ends, so the germline J gene completes it. Germline-derived CDR1 and CDR2 are SGHRS and YFSETQ. CDR3 length: 16 amino acids. V shed 2 bases and J shed 1 base, with 15 bases lying between them.

This clone showed up many times. The read terminates 3 residues ahead of where the CDR3 ends, so the germline J gene completes it. The chain carries TRBV19 and TRBJ2-1; TRBD1 agrees at 8 bases. The CDR3 totals 15 residues. J gave up 6 bases and V 0 bases, and 4 bases lay outside the gene matches. Germline V gene data show CDR1 as LNHDA and CDR2 as SQIVND (reference sequence). The covered CDR3 bases are TGTGCCAGTAGTATAGAGGGCAGGGGGCGCAATGAG. Its protein is CASSIEGRGRNE. The full CDR3 protein is CASSIEGRGRNEQFF.

This clone was detected many times. Partial CDR3 DNA: TGCAGTGCTGGGGCGGATACG. Amino acid sequence: CSAGADT. The whole CDR3 reads CSAGADTQYF. The V gene is TRBV20-1, the J gene TRBJ2-3, with a weak D call TRBD1 (5 bases). The read halts 3 residues ahead of the CDR3 end, with the missing end drawn from the germline J gene. V was clipped by 5 bases and J by 6 bases, with 6 bases between them. CDR3 size: 10 residues. Germline lookup yields CDR1 DFQATT and CDR2 SNEGSKA (reference sequence).

Many counts were recorded for this clone. The read gets to within 3 residues of the CDR3 end, and the germline J gene fills in the rest. The chain recombines TRBV10-3 with TRBJ1-2; 11 bases are a match to TRBD1. Germline lookup yields CDR1 ENHRY and CDR2 SYGVKD. Germline trimming cut 1 base from V and 4 bases from J; bases unmatched to any gene: 2. This CDR3 has 15 amino acids. CDR3 DNA, as far as it was read: TGTGCCATCAGTGAGTGGACAGGGGGCTTCTATGGC. Its translation is CAISEWTGGFYG. The whole CDR3 is CAISEWTGGFYGYTF.

This clone came up many times. The missing CDR3 end, 3 residues past where the read stops, is filled in from the germline J gene. The chain uses TRBV12-3 or TRBV12-4 and TRBJ1-2; 7 bases match TRBD1. V lost 6 bases and J lost 5; bases outside the gene matches: 6. The CDR3 is 13 amino acids. The sequenced CDR3 bases are TGTGCCAGCAGACCGGGACAGCAGTATGGC. Protein sequence: CASRPGQQYG. The entire CDR3 reads CASRPGQQYGYTF.

This clone showed up many times. CDR3: CASSWDSLNQPQHF. Partial CDR3 DNA: TGTGCCAGCAGCTGGGACAGCCTCAATCAGCCC. The J gene is TRBJ1-5, the V gene TRBV7-2; TRBD1 matches 7 bases. Read data end 3 residues before the CDR3 end; the end is taken from the germline J gene. This CDR3 region has 14 residues. Germline CDR1 SGHTA, CDR2 FQGNSA. Germline trimming cut 4 bases from V and 3 bases from J; bases unmatched to any gene: 3. The whole variable domain, remainder taken from reference TRBV7-2 and TRBJ1-5, is GAGVSQSPSNKVTEKGKDVELRCDPISGHTALYWYRQSLGQGLEFLIYFQGNSAPDKSGLPSDRFSAERTGGSVSTLTIQRTQQEDSAVYLCASSWDSLNQPQHFGDGTRLSIL.

Ten or more counts support this clone. CDR3 bases read: TGCGCCAGCAGCTCGGGGACAGAAATACAAGAGACG. Residues: CASSSGTEIQET. The CDR3 in its entirety is CASSSGTEIQETQYF. The chain carries TRBV5-1 and TRBJ2-3, with 7 bases that match TRBD1. The read finishes 3 residues shy of the CDR3 end, and the germline J gene is used to complete it. CDR1 SGHRS and CDR2 YFSETQ come from the germline V gene. There are 15 residues in the CDR3.

The table lists this clone with a few counts. The read ends 3 residues early relative to the CDR3; the germline J gene fills the gap. This chain joins TRBV6-4 and TRBJ1-3; D is undetermined. Trimming took 6 bases from V and 2 from J, leaving 14 bases between them. The CDR3 is made up of 15 amino acids. Germline CDR1 is MRHNA and CDR2 is SNTAGT. CDR3 residues: CASSSLGAAGNTIYF. CDR3 DNA, as far as it was read: TGTGCCAGCAGCTCCCTGGGTGCGGCTGGAAACACC.

This clone appeared many times. Read coverage stops 3 residues before the CDR3 terminus; the germline J gene supplies the remainder. This chain connects TRBV11-3 to TRBJ2-1, with 10 bases identical to TRBD2. Germline-derived CDR1 and CDR2 are SGHNT and YENEEA. V shed 3 bases, J shed 5 bases, and the junction held 4 bases outside the gene matches. CDR3 length equals 15 residues. The covered CDR3 bases are TGTGCCAGCAGCTTCACGCTAGCGGGAGACAATGAG. Amino acid sequence: CASSFTLAGDNE. The entire CDR3 protein reads CASSFTLAGDNEQFF.